The present entry profiles one T cell receptor beta chain with its context. The antigen it binds to is not known. Base-call qualities are not available, and no considerably larger clone is one nucleotide away. In total, fewer than 750 healthy bone marrow donors made up the cohort. At the time of sampling, all cohort members were nominally healthy, though unrecorded immune exposures were likely present. CMV serostatus was recorded as positive for about 300 and negative for about 50% of the 666 cohort members, whereas no CMV serostatus was recorded for the donor in question. Every donor gave a peripheral blood sample, and the peripheral blood mononuclear cells from that sample were used for TCR beta sequencing. Genomic DNA extraction from the blood cell samples was performed with the Qiagen DNeasy Blood Extraction Kit. Library preparation used the immunoSEQ multiplex PCR assay. For the multiplex PCR, a mixture combining 60 forward primers for TCR Vbeta segments and 13 reverse primers for TCR Jbeta segments was used. Amplification of the CDR3 region of rearranged TCR beta genes was performed with a multiplex PCR assay on genomic DNA. Amplified TCR beta libraries were sequenced as 87-base-pair reads on the Illumina HiSeq System. In the source study's methods: In a later analysis, approximately 74 million unique TCR beta chains were counted across the approximately 620 repertoires, and approximately 11 million of these chains were shared by at least two donors. A nearest-neighbor algorithm error-corrected the raw reads and collapsed the reads into unique sequences, merging closely related sequences to remove PCR and sequencing errors. To assign V, D and J gene segments, CDR3 sequences were aligned to IMGT reference sequences. Each retained sequence needed at least a six-nucleotide match to both a V gene segment and a J gene segment. Rearrangements were classified as productive when the CDR3 lacked stop codons and remained in frame with V and J, and all other rearrangements were classified as non-productive. Following IMGT convention, CDR3 was defined as the stretch from the second conserved V-encoded cysteine up to the conserved J-encoded phenylalanine. In an earlier analysis of around 600 of the donors, sequences lacking an unambiguous match to a single V gene segment were excluded. In an earlier analysis of a few hundred of the donors, a V segment was called functional when productive rearrangements were above 56.7%, and segregating when the standard deviation between donors exceeded 5%. A statistical classification framework was developed to diagnose cytomegalovirus status using the catalog of TCR beta chain sequences. In a later analysis, TCR nucleotide sequences were compared against IMGT/GENE-DB human TR gene sequences so that V and J genes could be assigned. In a later analysis, CDR3 sequences and most-parsimonious VDJ recombination scenarios were assigned using the TCRdist pipeline. In a later analysis, each TCR beta chain was defined by its CDR3 amino acid sequence together with its V-gene family, and reads without a unique V-gene family were excluded. A later analysis removed over 500 highly shared, low-generation-probability nucleotide sequences to deal with suspected cross-contamination and a sequencing artifact. A later analysis calculated a clonal expansion index for each public chain from normalized within-repertoire ranks of inferred template counts. Generation probabilities in a later analysis came from a VDJ recombination model fitted to out-of-frame rearrangements, and those results were checked against IGoR. Hypergeometric tests were used in a later analysis to score TCR-TCR, TCR-HLA and TCR-CMV co-occurrence, with a repertoire-size bias correction applied to the TCR pairs. A later analysis estimated false discovery rates by permuting HLA or CMV assignments 20 times. In a later analysis, co-occurring TCRs were grouped with DBSCAN, and TCRdist sequence similarity was added when clustering was performed within HLA-allele-positive subsets. Co-occurrence clustering excluded repertoires with fewer than 30,000 or more than 120,000 public chains, plus five with anomalous nucleotide sharing. As stored in TCRdb, this immuneACCESS dataset retains in-frame rearrangements with V and J assigned. A fraction of the clones does not appear; measured against another copy, unresolved V genes explain less than half of the discrepancy, and the remainder lacks a known reason. From that table come the V and J calls and clone size; the DNA was used to work out D and trimming. Present in this sample are about 180,000 clones, approximately 70% of which were seen just once. The ten biggest clones cover 2% to 3% of the sample.

The sample belongs to a study of cytomegalovirus exposure and HLA in healthy donors (dated by TCRdb to 2017 to 2019). In the study overall: According to an earlier analysis of several hundred of the donors, 150 million to 200 million T cells yielded some 110 million unique TCR beta sequences and 276 Gb of sequence data. On average, about 200,000 unique TCR beta nucleotide sequences were sequenced per donor among more than 350 genotyped donors of the cohort, with around 19% of those sequences being non-productive. In a later analysis, previously published TCR beta repertoires from several hundred donors were re-analyzed and high-resolution HLA genotyping was added so that TCR occurrence patterns could be studied. The study profiled the T cell repertoires of some 610 subjects by immunosequencing and related them to cytomegalovirus serostatus. The study aimed to test whether cataloging public T cell receptors could reveal signatures of past pathogen exposure. An earlier analysis of approximately 640 of the donors applied high-throughput TCR beta sequencing to assess whether each TCR beta V gene segment acted as functional or pseudogenic. HLA typing covered class I and class II loci at four-digit resolution. A later genetic analysis took genome-wide SNP genotypes for about three fifths of the 666 donors and used that subset as a discovery cohort. In addition to the first cohort of 666 subjects, a separate validation cohort of approximately 130 different subjects was used. Roughly 5 DR-DQ haplotypes were handled as single units for association and clustering, since linkage in the cohort was strong. Of the 350 to 400 genotyped donors, 65% to 90% fell in the genetic ancestry cluster associated with self-reported Caucasian donors. The number of donors typed differed by locus, with roughly 620-640 for A, B, C, DRB1 and DQB1, roughly 520 for DQA1, about 610 for DPA1, and approximately 470 for DPB1. Rather than drawing on any new phenotypic data, the later analysis identified candidate immune exposures from TCR beta sequences and the way those sequences occurred across donors. Every discovery cohort repertoire had been produced on one sequencing platform. To predict cytomegalovirus infection status, the study combined high-throughput TCR immunosequencing, statistical association of individual TCRs with disease status, and machine learning. Roughly 300 gigabases of sequencing data and around 85 million unique TCR sequences made up an early release that covered 640 HLA-typed donors. Donor age, sex, ethnicity and CMV serostatus were compiled together with the repertoire data. Results the study describes overall, beyond this receptor: Linkage disequilibrium might explain the correlated functional status among segregating V segments, but an unknown experimental factor could not be ruled out. Because HLA typing was missing for some donors at each locus, association tests included only the typed subset. The classifier was reported to diagnose cytomegalovirus status with high specificity and sensitivity in both the original and validation cohorts. When HLA alleles, especially DR and DQ, strongly co-occurred, TCR associations were difficult to assign to individual alleles. A further reported finding was that TCR beta sequences accurately predicted the HLA-A and HLA-B alleles for most subjects in the first cohort. The earlier analysis of 587 of the donors excluded roughly 17 rarely observed V segments, including chromosome 9 orphons, because counts were too low. Three of the identified cytomegalovirus-associated TCR beta chains were confirmed in vitro to be specific for cytomegalovirus antigens. Some IMGT-functional V segments, including TRBV6-2 and TRBV6-3, could not be told apart with the 87-base-pair reads, so those segments were excluded. In this cohort, only TCR beta chains were sequenced, and detectable features were limited by the absence of alpha or paired-chain data. While some public TCRs were present in many individuals, most TCR sequences turned up only very rarely across donors. In a later analysis, several top co-occurrence clusters were reported to appear linked to parvovirus B19, influenza, CMV and Epstein-Barr virus. According to a later analysis, most CMV-associated TCR beta chains appeared to be HLA-restricted, and the HLA associations seemed to be driven largely by CMV exposure. In a later genetic analysis, fewer N-insertions in productive TCRs were reported among donors in an Asian-associated ancestry cluster than the 666-donor mean. The study listed around 160 TCR beta chains as associated with cytomegalovirus. In a later analysis, 16,951 TCR beta sequences were associated with specific HLA alleles at a false discovery rate of 0.05. The only immune exposure information available for the cohort was CMV serostatus. Sequencing depth was assumed to be roughly uniform across donors in the presence/absence analyses, though that assumption may not hold. In an earlier analysis of 587 of the donors, most TCR beta V segments appeared in productive rearrangements about 87% or about 30% of the time, broadly matching IMGT annotations. A later analysis found that HLA-associated TCR beta chains were more clonally expanded and had lower generation probabilities than equally common non-associated chains. According to the authors, the approach could potentially be generalized to other disease states and immunological phenotypes. V-gene and J-gene trimming of TCR beta chains was associated with a missense DCLRE1C variant in a later genetic analysis, and the association was replicated in an independent cohort. A cluster of highly shared sequence variants was judged likely to be a technical artifact of the sequencing pipeline. In a later analysis, the rate of TCR association differed among HLA loci, with DRB1 alleles having the most associated TCRs and HLA-C alleles having the fewest.

CDR1 and CDR2 (MRHNA, SNTAGT) derive from the germline V gene. The CDR3 holds 17 amino acids from the cysteine to the phenylalanine. Only the CDR3 DNA is retained, 51 bases long and in frame from the first base. Germline trimming: 0 bases from V, 3 bases from J; junction bases outside gene matches: 8. Sequenced input: PBMCs. The sequence was collected from a human donor in good health. The rearrangement joined TRBV6-4 to TRBJ1-5, and 7 bases in between align with TRBD1. This receptor carries the CDR3 CASSDSSETGSNQPQHF. Read as DNA, the sequence is TGTGCCAGCAGTGACTCGTCGGAGACAGGGTCCAATCAGCCCCAGCATTTT.